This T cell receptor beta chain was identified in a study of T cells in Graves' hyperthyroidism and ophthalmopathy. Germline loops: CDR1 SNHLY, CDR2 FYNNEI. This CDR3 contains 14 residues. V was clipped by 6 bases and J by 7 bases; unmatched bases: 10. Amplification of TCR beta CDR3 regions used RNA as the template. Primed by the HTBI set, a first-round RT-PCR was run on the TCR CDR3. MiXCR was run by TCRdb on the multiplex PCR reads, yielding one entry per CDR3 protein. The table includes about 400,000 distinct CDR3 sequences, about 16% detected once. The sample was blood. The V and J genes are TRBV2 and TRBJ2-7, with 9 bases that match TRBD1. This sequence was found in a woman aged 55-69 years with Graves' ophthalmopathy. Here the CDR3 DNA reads TGTGCCAGCAGCGCAGCCTACAGGGGGCGGGAGCAGTACTTC. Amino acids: CASSAAYRGREQYF.